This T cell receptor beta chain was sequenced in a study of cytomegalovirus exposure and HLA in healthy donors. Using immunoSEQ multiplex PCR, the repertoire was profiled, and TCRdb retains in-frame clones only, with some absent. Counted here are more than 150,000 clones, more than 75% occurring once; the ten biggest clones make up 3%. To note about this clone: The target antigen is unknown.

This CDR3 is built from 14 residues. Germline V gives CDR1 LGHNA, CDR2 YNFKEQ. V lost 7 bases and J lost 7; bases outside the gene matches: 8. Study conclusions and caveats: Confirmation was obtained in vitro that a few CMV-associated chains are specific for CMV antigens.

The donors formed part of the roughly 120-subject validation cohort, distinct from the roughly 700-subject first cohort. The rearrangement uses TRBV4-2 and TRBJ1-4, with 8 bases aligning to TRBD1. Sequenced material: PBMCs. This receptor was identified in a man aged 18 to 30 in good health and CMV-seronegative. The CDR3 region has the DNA TGTGCCAGCAACGGACAGGGAATTATTGAAAAACTGTTTTTT. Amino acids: CASNGQGIIEKLFF.